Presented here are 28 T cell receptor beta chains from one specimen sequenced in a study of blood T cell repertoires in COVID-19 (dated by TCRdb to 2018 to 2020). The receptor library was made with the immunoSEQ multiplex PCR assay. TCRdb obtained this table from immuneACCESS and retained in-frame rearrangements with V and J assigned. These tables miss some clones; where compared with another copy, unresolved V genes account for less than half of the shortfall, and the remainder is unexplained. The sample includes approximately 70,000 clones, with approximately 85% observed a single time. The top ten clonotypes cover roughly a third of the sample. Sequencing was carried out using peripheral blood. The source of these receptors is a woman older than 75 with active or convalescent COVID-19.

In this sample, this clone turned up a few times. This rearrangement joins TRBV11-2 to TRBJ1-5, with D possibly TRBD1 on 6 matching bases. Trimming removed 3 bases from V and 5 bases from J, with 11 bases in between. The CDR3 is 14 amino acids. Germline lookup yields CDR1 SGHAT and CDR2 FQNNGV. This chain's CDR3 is CASSFQQGDQPQHF. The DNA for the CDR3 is TGTGCCAGCAGCTTTCAACAGGGAGATCAGCCCCAGCATTTT.

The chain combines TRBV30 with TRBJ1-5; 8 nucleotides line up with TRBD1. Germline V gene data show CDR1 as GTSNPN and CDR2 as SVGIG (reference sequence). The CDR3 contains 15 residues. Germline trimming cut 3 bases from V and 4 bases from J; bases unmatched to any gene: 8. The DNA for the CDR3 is TGTGCCTGGAGCGGACGCAGGACAGGGAATCAGCCCCAGCATTTT. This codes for CAWSGRRTGNQPQHF.

The CDR3 bases are TGCGCCAGCAGCTCACAGGGGGCCCTAAACACCGGGGAGCTGTTTTTT. Amino acid sequence: CASSSQGALNTGELFF. The chain uses TRBV5-1 and TRBJ2-2; 9 nucleotides agree with TRBD1. V gave up 3 bases and J gave up 2 bases; unmatched junction bases: 5. The germline V gene encodes CDR1 SGHRS and CDR2 YFSETQ. This CDR3 region has 16 residues. The full variable domain, its missing parts supplied by reference TRBV5-1 and TRBJ2-2, is KAGVTQTPRYLIKTRGQQVTLSCSPISGHRSVSWYQQTPGQGLQFLFEYFSETQRNKGNFPGRFSGRQFSNSRSEMNVSTLELGDSALYLCASSSQGALNTGELFFGEGSRLTVL.

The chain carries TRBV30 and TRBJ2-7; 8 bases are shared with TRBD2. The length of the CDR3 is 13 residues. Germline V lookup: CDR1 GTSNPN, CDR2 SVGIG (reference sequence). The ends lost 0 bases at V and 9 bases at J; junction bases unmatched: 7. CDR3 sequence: CAWSVHGGGWQYF. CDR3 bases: TGTGCCTGGAGTGTACATGGCGGGGGGTGGCAGTACTTC.

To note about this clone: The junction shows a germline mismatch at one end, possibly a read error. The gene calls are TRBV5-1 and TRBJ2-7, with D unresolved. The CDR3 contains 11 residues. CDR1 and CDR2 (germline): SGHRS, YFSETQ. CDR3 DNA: TGCGCCAGCAGCTTGGGTGGCGAGGAGTACTTC. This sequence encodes CASSLGGEEYF. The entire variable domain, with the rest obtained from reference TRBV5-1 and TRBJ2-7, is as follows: KAGVTQTPRYLIKTRGQQVTLSCSPISGHRSVSWYQQTPGQGLQFLFEYFSETQRNKGNFPGRFSGRQFSNSRSEMNVSTLELGDSALYLCASSLGGEEYFGPGTRLTVT.

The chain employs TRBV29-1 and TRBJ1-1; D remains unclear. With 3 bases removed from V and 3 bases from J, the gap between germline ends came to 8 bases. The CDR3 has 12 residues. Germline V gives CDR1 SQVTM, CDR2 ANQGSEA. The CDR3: CSVDVSDTEAFF. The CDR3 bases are TGCAGCGTTGATGTTTCGGACACTGAAGCTTTCTTT.

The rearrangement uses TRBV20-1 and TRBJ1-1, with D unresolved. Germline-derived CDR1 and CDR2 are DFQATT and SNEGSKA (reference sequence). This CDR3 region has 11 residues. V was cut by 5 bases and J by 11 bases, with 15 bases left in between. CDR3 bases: TGCAGTGCTTGTACGAGGGTGGAGGCTTTCTTT. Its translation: CSACTRVEAFF.

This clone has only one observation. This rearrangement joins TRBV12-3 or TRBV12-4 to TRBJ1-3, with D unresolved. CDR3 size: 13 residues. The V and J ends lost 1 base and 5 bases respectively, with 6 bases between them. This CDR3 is CASSLGGRNTIYF. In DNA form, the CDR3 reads TGTGCCAGCAGTTTAGGAGGGAGAAACACCATATATTTT.

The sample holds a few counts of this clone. The CDR3 nucleotides read TGCGCCAGCAGCTTGTTGGGACAGGGTACGGGAGAGCAGTACTTC. Protein product: CASSLLGQGTGEQYF. The chain couples TRBV5-1 to TRBJ2-7; 9 positions match TRBD1. This CDR3 spans 15 amino acids. Germline CDR1 and CDR2: SGHRS and YFSETQ. Germline trimming cut 1 base from V and 7 bases from J; bases unmatched to any gene: 9.

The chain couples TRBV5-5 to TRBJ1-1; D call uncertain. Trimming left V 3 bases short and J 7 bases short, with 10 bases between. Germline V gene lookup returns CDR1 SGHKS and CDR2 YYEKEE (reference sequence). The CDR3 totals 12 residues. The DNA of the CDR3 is TGTGCCAGCAGCTCGTCCAGGCGTGAAGCTTTCTTT. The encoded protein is CASSSSRREAFF.

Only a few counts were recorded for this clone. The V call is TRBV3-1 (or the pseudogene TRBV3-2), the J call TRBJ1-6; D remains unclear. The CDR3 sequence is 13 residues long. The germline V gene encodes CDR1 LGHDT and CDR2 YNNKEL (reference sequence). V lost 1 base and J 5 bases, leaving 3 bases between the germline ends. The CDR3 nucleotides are TGTGCCAGCAGCCAAGCGGATAATTCACCCCTCCACTTT. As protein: CASSQADNSPLHF.

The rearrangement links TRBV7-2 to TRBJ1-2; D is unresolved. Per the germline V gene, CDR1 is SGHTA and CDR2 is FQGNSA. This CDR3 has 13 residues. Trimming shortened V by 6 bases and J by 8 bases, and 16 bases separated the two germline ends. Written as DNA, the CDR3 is TGTGCCAGCAGTAAGGTTCGAAGGGAGGGCTACACCTTC. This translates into CASSKVRREGYTF.

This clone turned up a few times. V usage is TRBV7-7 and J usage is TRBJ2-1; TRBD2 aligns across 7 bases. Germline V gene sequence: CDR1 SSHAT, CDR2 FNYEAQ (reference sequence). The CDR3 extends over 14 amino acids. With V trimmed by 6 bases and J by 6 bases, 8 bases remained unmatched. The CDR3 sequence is CASSRDYQSNEQFF. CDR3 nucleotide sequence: TGTGCCAGCAGTCGGGACTATCAATCCAATGAGCAGTTCTTC.

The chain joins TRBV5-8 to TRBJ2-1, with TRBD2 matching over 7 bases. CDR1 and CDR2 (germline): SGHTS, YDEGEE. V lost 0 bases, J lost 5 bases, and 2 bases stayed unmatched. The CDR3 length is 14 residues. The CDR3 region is CASSLALADNEQFF. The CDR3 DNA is TGTGCCAGCAGCTTGGCTCTAGCGGACAATGAGCAGTTCTTC. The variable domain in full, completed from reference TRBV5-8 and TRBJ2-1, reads EAGVTQSPTHLIKTRGQQATLRCSPISGHTSVYWYQQALGLGLQFLLWYDEGEERNRGNFPPRFSGRQFPNYSSELNVNALELEDSALYLCASSLALADNEQFFGPGTRLTVL.

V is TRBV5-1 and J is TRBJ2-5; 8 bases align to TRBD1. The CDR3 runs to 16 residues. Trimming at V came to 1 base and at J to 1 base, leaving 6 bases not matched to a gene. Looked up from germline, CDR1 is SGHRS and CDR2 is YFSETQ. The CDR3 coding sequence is TGCGCCAGCAGCTTGTCCGGGACAGGCTTCCAAGAGACCCAGTACTTC. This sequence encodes CASSLSGTGFQETQYF. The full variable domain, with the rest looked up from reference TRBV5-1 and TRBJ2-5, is KAGVTQTPRYLIKTRGQQVTLSCSPISGHRSVSWYQQTPGQGLQFLFEYFSETQRNKGNFPGRFSGRQFSNSRSEMNVSTLELGDSALYLCASSLSGTGFQETQYFGPGTRLLVL.

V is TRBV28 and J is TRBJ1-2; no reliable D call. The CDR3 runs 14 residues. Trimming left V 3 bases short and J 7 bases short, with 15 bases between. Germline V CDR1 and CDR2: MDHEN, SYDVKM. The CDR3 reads CASSLPRLVSGYTF. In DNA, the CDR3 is TGTGCCAGCAGTTTGCCCCGACTGGTCTCTGGCTACACCTTC.

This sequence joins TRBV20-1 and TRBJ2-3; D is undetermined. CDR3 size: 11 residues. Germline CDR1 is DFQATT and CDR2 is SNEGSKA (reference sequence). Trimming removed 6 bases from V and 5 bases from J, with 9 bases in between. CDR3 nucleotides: TGCAGTGCAATACCGAGAGATACGCAGTATTTT. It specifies CSAIPRDTQYF.

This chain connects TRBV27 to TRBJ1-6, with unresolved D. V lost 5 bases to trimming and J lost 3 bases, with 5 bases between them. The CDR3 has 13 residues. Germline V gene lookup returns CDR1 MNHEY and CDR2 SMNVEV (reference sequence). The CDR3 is CASSPVYNSPLHF. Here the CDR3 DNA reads TGTGCCAGCAGTCCAGTCTATAATTCACCCCTCCACTTT.

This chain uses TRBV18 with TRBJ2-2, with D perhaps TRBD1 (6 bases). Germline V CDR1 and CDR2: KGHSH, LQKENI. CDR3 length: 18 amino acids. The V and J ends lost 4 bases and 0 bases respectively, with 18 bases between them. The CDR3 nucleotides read TGTGCCAGCTCACGAGGCGGTACCGGGACACCGAACACCGGGGAGCTGTTTTTT. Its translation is CASSRGGTGTPNTGELFF.

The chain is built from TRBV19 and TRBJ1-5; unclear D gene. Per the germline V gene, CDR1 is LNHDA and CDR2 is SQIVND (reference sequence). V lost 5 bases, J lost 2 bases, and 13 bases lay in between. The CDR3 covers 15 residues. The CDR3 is CASSLRGSRNQPQHF. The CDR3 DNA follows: TGTGCCAGTAGTTTAAGAGGGTCACGCAATCAGCCCCAGCATTTT.

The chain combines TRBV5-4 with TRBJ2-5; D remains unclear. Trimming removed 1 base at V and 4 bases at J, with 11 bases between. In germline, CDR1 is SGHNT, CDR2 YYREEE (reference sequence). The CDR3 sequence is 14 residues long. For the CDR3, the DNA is TGTGCCAGCAGCTTGTTCAGGCTCGGAGAGACCCAGTACTTC. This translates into CASSLFRLGETQYF.

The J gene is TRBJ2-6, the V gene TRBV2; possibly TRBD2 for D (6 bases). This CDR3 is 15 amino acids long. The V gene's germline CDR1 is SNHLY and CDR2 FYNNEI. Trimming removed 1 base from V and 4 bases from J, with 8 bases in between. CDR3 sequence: CASSEGGRGANVLTF. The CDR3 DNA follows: TGTGCCAGCAGTGAAGGAGGGAGGGGGGCCAACGTCCTGACTTTC.

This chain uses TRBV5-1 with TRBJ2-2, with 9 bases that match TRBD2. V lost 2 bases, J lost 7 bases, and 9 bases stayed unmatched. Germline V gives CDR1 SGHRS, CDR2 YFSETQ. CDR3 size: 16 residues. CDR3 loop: CASSLTTSGGSGELFF. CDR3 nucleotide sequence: TGCGCCAGCAGCTTAACGACTAGCGGTGGGAGCGGGGAGCTGTTTTTT.

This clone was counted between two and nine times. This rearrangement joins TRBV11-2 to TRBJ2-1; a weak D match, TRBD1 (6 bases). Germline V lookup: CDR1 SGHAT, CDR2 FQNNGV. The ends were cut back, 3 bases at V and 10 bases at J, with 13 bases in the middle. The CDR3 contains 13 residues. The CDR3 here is CASSLDSLTEQFF. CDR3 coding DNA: TGTGCCAGCAGCTTGGACAGCCTGACGGAGCAGTTCTTC.

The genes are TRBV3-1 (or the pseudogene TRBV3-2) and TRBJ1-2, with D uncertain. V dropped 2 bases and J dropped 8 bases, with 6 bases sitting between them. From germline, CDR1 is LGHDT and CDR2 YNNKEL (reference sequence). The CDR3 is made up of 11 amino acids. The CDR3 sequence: CASSQSRGYTF. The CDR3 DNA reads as TGTGCCAGCAGCCAATCCAGGGGCTACACCTTC.

This chain's CDR3 is CASAPSAGGPSYEQYF. DNA of the CDR3: TGTGCCAGCGCCCCCAGTGCGGGAGGACCCTCCTACGAGCAGTACTTC. The chain uses TRBV27 and TRBJ2-7; 8 bases align to TRBD2. This CDR3 spans 16 amino acids. V shed 8 bases and J 0 bases; nucleotides not matched to a gene: 12. Germline V gene lookup returns CDR1 MNHEY and CDR2 SMNVEV (reference sequence).

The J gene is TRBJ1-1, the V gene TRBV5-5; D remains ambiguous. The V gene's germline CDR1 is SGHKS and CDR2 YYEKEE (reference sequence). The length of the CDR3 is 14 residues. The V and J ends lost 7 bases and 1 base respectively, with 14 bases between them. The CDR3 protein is CASASSVPNTEAFF. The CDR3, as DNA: TGTGCCAGCGCCTCTTCGGTCCCGAACACTGAAGCTTTCTTT.

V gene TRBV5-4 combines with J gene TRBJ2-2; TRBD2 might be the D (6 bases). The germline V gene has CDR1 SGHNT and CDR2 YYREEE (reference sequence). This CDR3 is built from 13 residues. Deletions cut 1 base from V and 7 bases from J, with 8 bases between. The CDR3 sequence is CASSLRRGGELFF. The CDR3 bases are TGTGCCAGCAGCTTGAGGAGGGGCGGGGAGCTGTTTTTT. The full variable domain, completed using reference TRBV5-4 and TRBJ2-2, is ETGVTQSPTHLIKTRGQQVTLRCSSQSGHNTVSWYQQALGQGPQFIFQYYREEENGRGNFPPRFSGLQFPNYSSELNVNALELDDSALYLCASSLRRGGELFFGEGSRLTVL.